This T cell receptor (beta chain) was identified in a study of blood T cell repertoires in COVID-19. About the research overall: The United States, Italy and Spain were the sources of the acute and convalescent COVID-19 samples. PBMCs, B-cell-depleted T cells, or T cells were the source of the cDNA or gDNA that made up the material.

Between the trimmed V and J ends, which lost 4 bases and 6 bases, there was a span of 15 bases. This CDR3 has 13 residues. Per germline, CDR1 SQVTM and CDR2 ANQGSEA. Per the original data handling: For nucleated cells, counts were estimated from reference gene primer amplification. TCRdb keeps only in-frame clones here, not all; method: immunoSEQ multiplex PCR. V and J calls and clone size are as listed in that table; D and trimming were resolved from the DNA. The sample yields about 290,000 clones, around four fifths seen once. This TCR derives from a woman between 50 and 59 years old with active or convalescent COVID-19. The sample consisted of peripheral blood. The rearrangement joins TRBV29-1 to TRBJ1-1; D remains ambiguous. CDR3 sequence (DNA): TGCAGCGTTGCGACCAAACTCGGGGCTGAAGCTTTCTTT. This translates into CSVATKLGAEAFF.